One sample yielded the 29 T cell receptor beta chains listed below, sequenced in a study of blood T cell repertoires in COVID-19. The repertoire was sequenced with immunoSEQ multiplex PCR; TCRdb's copy has only in-frame clones and lacks some. The repertoire has over 130,000 clones, about four fifths of them found once; the top ten carry 8.5% to 9%. Sequencing was carried out using peripheral blood. The receptor source for this set is a man younger than 45 with COVID-19, enrolled during active disease.

This clone appeared many times. The CDR3 coding sequence is TGTGCCAGTAGTCCCCGGGATGGTGGCTACACCTTC. It codes for CASSPRDGGYTF. The chain couples TRBV19 to TRBJ1-2; the D is unclear. Germline loops: CDR1 LNHDA, CDR2 SQIVND (reference sequence). The CDR3 is 12 residues long. Trimming stripped 5 bases from V and 7 bases from J, with 11 bases between. Combining the CDR3 with reference TRBV19 and TRBJ1-2 gives the whole variable domain DGGITQSPKYLFRKEGQNVTLSCEQNLNHDAMYWYRQDPGQGLRLIYYSQIVNDFQKGDIAEGYSVSREKKESFPLTVTSAQKNPTAFYLCASSPRDGGYTFGSGTRLTVV.

This clone appeared once. The chain links TRBV4-1 to TRBJ1-2; maybe TRBD1 (6 bases). From germline, CDR1 is MGHRA and CDR2 YSYEKL. V lost 0 bases and J lost 4, with 21 bases in between. The CDR3 is made up of 18 amino acids. The CDR3 loop reads CASSQDSQYRQGSYGYTF. The DNA for the CDR3 is TGCGCCAGCAGCCAAGATTCGCAGTATAGGCAGGGGAGCTATGGCTACACCTTC.

J is TRBJ1-5 and V is TRBV18; 8 positions match TRBD1. V shed 4 bases, J shed 3 bases, and the junction held 11 bases outside the gene matches. Per germline, CDR1 KGHSH and CDR2 LQKENI. The CDR3 has 17 amino acids. CDR3 coding DNA: TGTGCCAGCTCACGGGACAGGCACGACGCGGTCAATCAGCCCCAGCATTTT. This translates into CASSRDRHDAVNQPQHF.

This clone was seen a single time. This chain connects TRBV7-3 to TRBJ1-2; D is possibly TRBD1 (5 bases). V was shortened by 2 bases and J by 0 bases, with 10 bases between the two germline ends. CDR1 and CDR2 from the germline V gene are SGHTA and FQGTGA. The CDR3 spans 15 residues. CDR3 sequence (DNA): TGTGCCAGCAGCTTAGGAACAGGCACTAACTATGGCTACACCTTC. Residues: CASSLGTGTNYGYTF.

The chain couples TRBV5-1 to TRBJ2-7; 10 bases align to TRBD2. V shed 4 bases, J shed 0 bases, and the junction held 4 bases outside the gene matches. Germline V gene lookup returns CDR1 SGHRS and CDR2 YFSETQ. This CDR3 spans 15 amino acids. CDR3 sequence reads: CASSPWTSGSYEQYF. CDR3 sequence (DNA): TGCGCCAGCAGCCCCTGGACTAGCGGCTCCTACGAGCAGTACTTC.

This sequence joins TRBV5-5 and TRBJ2-2; 9 nucleotides align to TRBD2. V was pared by 3 bases and J by 6 bases, with 12 bases of the junction left unmatched. The CDR3 loop spans 17 amino acids. Germline values: CDR1 SGHKS, CDR2 YYEKEE (reference sequence). CDR3 amino acids: CASSSPRFSGRAGELFF. CDR3 nucleotide sequence: TGTGCCAGCAGCTCTCCTCGCTTTAGCGGGAGAGCCGGGGAGCTGTTTTTT.

The V gene is TRBV18, the J gene TRBJ2-7; 7 bases line up with TRBD1. The junction had 4 bases not matched to a gene; V was cut back by 3 bases and J by 2 bases. CDR3 length equals 14 residues. Germline values: CDR1 KGHSH, CDR2 LQKENI. The CDR3 region has the DNA TGTGCCAGCTCACCGACGCAGGGGGCCTACGAGCAGTACTTC. Its translation: CASSPTQGAYEQYF. Full variable domain (outside the CDR3, taken from reference TRBV18 and TRBJ2-7): NAGVMQNPRHLVRRRGQEARLRCSPMKGHSHVYWYRQLPEEGLKFMVYLQKENIIDESGMPKERFSAEFPKEGPSILRIQQVVRGDSAAYFCASSPTQGAYEQYFGPGTRLTVT.

The DNA for the CDR3 is TGTGCCACCTCCCGGACAGGGAGGAGGCAGCCCCAGCATTTT. Translated, it gives CATSRTGRRQPQHF. V and J are TRBV2 and TRBJ1-5, with 8 bases lining up with TRBD1. The V segment lost 10 bases and the J segment 7 bases; nucleotides outside the gene matches: 12. The CDR3 spans 14 residues. Germline V gene data show CDR1 as SNHLY and CDR2 as FYNNEI.

The J gene is TRBJ2-7, the V gene TRBV11-2, with 11 bases aligning to TRBD2. J lost 0 bases, V lost 1 base, and 8 bases had no gene match. In germline, CDR1 is SGHAT, CDR2 FQNNGV. This CDR3 has 18 residues. The CDR3 region is CASSLAPGLAESSYEQYF. The CDR3 DNA sequence: TGTGCCAGCAGCTTAGCCCCGGGACTAGCGGAGAGCTCCTACGAGCAGTACTTC.

The chain combines TRBV30 with TRBJ2-1; 8 nucleotides align to TRBD2. CDR3 length equals 15 residues. V lost 7 bases, J lost 3 bases, and 11 bases stayed unmatched. Germline V gene lookup returns CDR1 GTSNPN and CDR2 SVGIG (reference sequence). In nucleotides, the CDR3 is TGTGCCTCGAGGGGTGTAGCGGGAATCTACAATGAGCAGTTCTTC. It is translated as CASRGVAGIYNEQFF.

This chain uses TRBV24-1 with TRBJ2-2; D remains unclear. This CDR3 is built from 14 residues. Trimming took off 1 base at V and 1 base at J, with 3 bases between the two ends. Germline V gives CDR1 KGHDR, CDR2 SFDVKD. The CDR3 loop is CATSDFRNTGELFF. The CDR3 region has the DNA TGTGCCACCAGTGATTTTAGGAACACCGGGGAGCTGTTTTTT.

The chain carries TRBV7-9 and TRBJ2-1; TRBD2 matches at 10 bases. Germline CDR1 and CDR2: SEHNR and FQNEAQ (reference sequence). The junction had 11 bases not matched to a gene; V was cut back by 5 bases and J by 7 bases. CDR3 size: 16 residues. The CDR3 DNA reads as TGTGCCAGCAGCCCGGGACTAGCGATATCTACAAATGAGCAGTTCTTC. The encoded protein is CASSPGLAISTNEQFF.

This clone was picked up one time. The V and J genes are TRBV5-3 and TRBJ2-7, with D possibly being TRBD2 (6 bases). TRBV5-3 belongs to the ORF category, with a function that is uncertain. The CDR3 length is 15 residues. Trimming removed 3 bases at V and 5 bases at J, with 18 bases between. This CDR3 is CARSSRKLAPHEQYF. The CDR3, as DNA: TGTGCCAGAAGCTCGCGAAAACTAGCTCCCCACGAGCAGTACTTC.

This clone is a singleton in its sample. The chain has TRBV6-2 or TRBV6-3 and TRBJ1-1, with 9 bases that match TRBD1. The CDR3 loop spans 16 amino acids. Germline CDR1 MNHEY, CDR2 SVGEGT. With V trimmed by 2 bases and J by 5 bases, 9 bases remained unmatched. The CDR3, as DNA: TGTGCCAGCAGTTACCGGGACAGGGTTTTTTGGACTGAAGCTTTCTTT. It specifies CASSYRDRVFWTEAFF.

The chain recombines TRBV18 with TRBJ1-1; TRBD1 aligns across 10 bases. The trim removed 0 bases at V and 5 bases at J, leaving 6 bases unmatched. CDR3 length: 16 residues. CDR1 and CDR2 (germline): KGHSH, LQKENI. For the CDR3, the DNA is TGTGCCAGCTCACCACCTCAGACAGGGGGCCGGACTGAAGCTTTCTTT. Amino acids: CASSPPQTGGRTEAFF. Drawing the rest from reference TRBV18 and TRBJ1-1, the complete variable domain is NAGVMQNPRHLVRRRGQEARLRCSPMKGHSHVYWYRQLPEEGLKFMVYLQKENIIDESGMPKERFSAEFPKEGPSILRIQQVVRGDSAAYFCASSPPQTGGRTEAFFGQGTRLTVV.

The chain recombines TRBV7-3 with TRBJ2-1; D unclear. Germline CDR1 and CDR2: SGHTA and FQGTGA. V dropped 2 bases and J dropped 1 base, with 18 bases sitting between them. The CDR3 spans 18 residues. CDR3 bases: TGTGCCAGCAGCTTAGTACGATCGAGGCCCGGTTCCTACAATGAGCAGTTCTTC. This sequence encodes CASSLVRSRPGSYNEQFF.

J is TRBJ1-1 and V is TRBV6-5; perhaps TRBD1 as D (6 bases). CDR1 and CDR2 from the germline V gene are MNHEY and SVGAGI. CDR3 length equals 14 residues. The CDR3 here is CATAAGQQNTEAFF. The CDR3 DNA follows: TGTGCTACCGCCGCAGGACAGCAGAACACTGAAGCTTTCTTT.

The chain carries TRBV19 and TRBJ2-7; D is unclear. The CDR3 has 13 amino acids. Per the germline V gene, CDR1 is LNHDA and CDR2 is SQIVND (reference sequence). Trimming cost V 4 bases and J 2 bases, with 9 bases left between them. This CDR3 reads CASSTGPPYEQYF. CDR3 DNA: TGTGCCAGTAGTACCGGTCCCCCCTACGAGCAGTACTTC.

The genes are TRBV15 and TRBJ1-2; D gene ambiguous. Germline CDR1 and CDR2: LNHNV and YYDKDF (reference sequence). The CDR3 consists of 14 residues. V was clipped by 5 bases and J by 6 bases, with 16 bases between them. The CDR3 bases are TGTGCCACCAGCCCCCGAGGGCCCGGTCATGGCTACACCTTC. Protein sequence: CATSPRGPGHGYTF. The full variable domain, with the rest looked up from reference TRBV15 and TRBJ1-2, is DAMVIQNPRYQVTQFGKPVTLSCSQTLNHNVMYWYQQKSSQAPKLLFHYYDKDFNNEADTPDNFQSRRPNTSFCFLDIRSPGLGDTAMYLCATSPRGPGHGYTFGSGTRLTVV.

This clone was counted once. The chain carries TRBV19 and TRBJ2-1, with 10 bases matching TRBD2. V shed 6 bases and J 5 bases; nucleotides not matched to a gene: 10. From germline, CDR1 is LNHDA and CDR2 SQIVND (reference sequence). The CDR3 has 16 residues. The CDR3 DNA reads TGTGCCAGTAGAAAAATCCCTAGCGGGGGAAACAATGAGCAGTTCTTC. Its translation is CASRKIPSGGNNEQFF.

This chain links TRBV14 with TRBJ2-7, with TRBD1 identical over 11 bases. The CDR3 sequence is 15 residues long. V gave up 4 bases and J gave up 5 bases; unmatched junction bases: 7. Germline V gene data show CDR1 as SGHDN and CDR2 as FVKESK. Written as DNA, the CDR3 is TGTGCCAGCAGCCGGACAGGGGGCTGGGTGGACGAGCAGTACTTC. Its protein is CASSRTGGWVDEQYF.

The V call is TRBV27, the J call TRBJ2-7; TRBD1 agrees at 7 bases. Germline CDR1 and CDR2: MNHEY and SMNVEV (reference sequence). This CDR3 has 15 residues. Losses at the gene ends were 4 bases for V and 0 bases for J; bases not matched to a gene: 6. CDR3 sequence: CASSSPDRSSYEQYF. The CDR3 bases are TGTGCCAGCAGTTCGCCGGACAGGAGCTCCTACGAGCAGTACTTC.

The chain links TRBV30 to TRBJ2-5, with D unclear. From germline, CDR1 is GTSNPN and CDR2 SVGIG (reference sequence). V shed 4 bases and J shed 5 bases, with 14 bases lying between them. The CDR3 sequence is 13 residues long. DNA for the CDR3: TGTGCCTGGAATGATCGAGGCGCGGAGACCCAGTACTTC. Protein: CAWNDRGAETQYF.

The rearrangement joins TRBV25-1 to TRBJ2-7; 9 bases agree with TRBD1. The V gene's germline CDR1 is MGHDK and CDR2 SYGVNS. The V gene end was trimmed by 5 bases and the J gene end by 3 bases; junction bases not matched to a gene: 8. The CDR3 is made up of 15 amino acids. The CDR3 protein is CASSKSGTGNYEQYF. The CDR3, as DNA: TGTGCCAGCAGTAAATCCGGGACAGGGAACTACGAGCAGTACTTC.

V and J are TRBV6-2 or TRBV6-3 and TRBJ1-1; weak D call: TRBD1 (5 bases). Trimming pared 6 bases from V and 3 bases from J, leaving 17 bases between. Germline values: CDR1 MNHEY, CDR2 SVGEGT. The CDR3 loop spans 15 amino acids. In nucleotides, the CDR3 is TGTGCCAGCAGCCCTTCCGACAGACGGGACACTGAAGCTTTCTTT. It is translated as CASSPSDRRDTEAFF.

This clone occurred once. CDR3 amino acids: CASRSTGVSNQPQHF. CDR3 sequence (DNA): TGTGCCAGCAGATCGACAGGGGTTAGCAATCAGCCCCAGCATTTT. The chain combines TRBV28 with TRBJ1-5; TRBD1 aligns across 8 bases. The V segment lost 6 bases and the J segment 0 bases; nucleotides outside the gene matches: 4. The CDR3 consists of 15 residues. The germline V gene encodes CDR1 MDHEN and CDR2 SYDVKM.

V usage is TRBV18 and J usage is TRBJ2-2, with TRBD2 identical over 7 bases. The CDR3 contains 15 residues. Germline CDR1 KGHSH, CDR2 LQKENI. The V gene end was trimmed by 4 bases and the J gene end by 6 bases; junction bases not matched to a gene: 8. CDR3 residues: CASSLRDYVAGELFF. The CDR3 DNA follows: TGTGCCAGCTCACTCCGGGACTATGTCGCCGGGGAGCTGTTTTTT.

The gene calls are TRBV3-1 (or the pseudogene TRBV3-2) and TRBJ2-5; TRBD2 might be the D (5 bases). V dropped 3 bases and J dropped 2 bases, with 13 bases sitting between them. Germline V gene lookup returns CDR1 LGHDT and CDR2 YNNKEL (reference sequence). The CDR3 is 15 residues long. CDR3 bases: TGTGCCAGCAGCCATCAGGCGAGCGGTCAAGAGACCCAGTACTTC. Its translation: CASSHQASGQETQYF.

The V gene is TRBV2, the J gene TRBJ1-1; D is unclear. The CDR3 totals 13 residues. The germline V gene encodes CDR1 SNHLY and CDR2 FYNNEI. V was cut by 3 bases and J by 2 bases, with 7 bases left in between. Here the CDR3 reads CASSDEANTEAFF. CDR3 nucleotide sequence: TGTGCCAGCAGTGATGAGGCTAACACTGAAGCTTTCTTT.